The clone carrying this TCR beta chain was recorded only once. At one of its ends the junction is not consistent with the germline gene, which may arise from a read error. The source of the sample is a study of cytomegalovirus exposure and HLA in healthy donors. This CDR3 region has 16 residues. Germline V CDR1 and CDR2: SEHNR, FQNEAQ (reference sequence). With 60 Vbeta and 13 Jbeta primers, the PCR was carried out. Generated by immunoSEQ multiplex PCR, the TCRdb table keeps only in-frame clones and is missing some. The sample holds roughly 100,000 clones, 76% seen once. This receptor was identified in a man aged 40-49 years in good health and CMV-seropositive. This rearrangement joins TRBV7-9 to TRBJ1-5; D might be TRBD1 (6 bases). The sequenced sample was PBMCs. The CDR3: CSSSLVGGASNQPQHF. DNA for the CDR3: TGTTCCAGCAGCTTAGTGGGGGGGGCAAGCAATCAGCCCCAGCATTTT.